The 32 T cell receptor beta chains listed next were all sequenced from one sample in a study of identical twins. TCRdb re-called the 5' RACE reads with MiXCR, one entry per CDR3 protein. The data show over 200,000 distinct CDR3 sequences, roughly a tenth seen once. What was sequenced was memory (CD45RO+) T cells sorted from blood. The receptor source for this set is a woman aged 18-29 years in good health.

The table lists this clonotype with a few counts. The chain couples TRBV9 to TRBJ2-7; possibly TRBD2 for D (6 bases). The CDR3 has 15 amino acids. In germline, CDR1 is SGDLS, CDR2 YYNGEE. The V end was cut by 2 bases, the J end by 4 bases, with 16 bases between. As DNA, the CDR3 is TGTGCCAGCAGCGTCGGCTCCGGGAGCCCTTACGAGCAGTACTTC. This sequence encodes CASSVGSGSPYEQYF.

The chain carries TRBV29-1 and TRBJ1-1; 8 positions agree with TRBD1. This CDR3 contains 13 residues. V was clipped by 7 bases and J by 2 bases; unmatched bases: 6. In germline, CDR1 is SQVTM, CDR2 ANQGSEA. This CDR3 is CSGTTGGNTEAFF. The CDR3 DNA sequence: TGCAGCGGAACAACAGGGGGAAACACTGAAGCTTTCTTT.

The rearrangement joins TRBV5-1 to TRBJ2-5; 12 bases are shared with TRBD2. This CDR3 is built from 16 residues. J gave up 5 bases and V 1 base, and 6 bases lay outside the gene matches. The V gene's germline CDR1 is SGHRS and CDR2 YFSETQ. The CDR3 is CASSLYPSGRVETQYF. The DNA for the CDR3 is TGCGCCAGCAGCTTGTATCCTAGCGGGAGGGTTGAGACCCAGTACTTC.

This clonotype was seen a handful of times. The chain employs TRBV10-1 and TRBJ2-5, with D hard to call. The CDR3 has 14 residues. Per germline, CDR1 WNHNN and CDR2 SYGVQD (reference sequence). V dropped 0 bases and J dropped 2 bases, with 7 bases sitting between them. This CDR3 reads CASSESRKQETQYF. The CDR3, as DNA: TGCGCCAGCAGTGAGTCGCGCAAACAAGAGACCCAGTACTTC.

V is TRBV30 and J is TRBJ2-1; maybe TRBD2 (6 bases). The CDR3 length is 13 residues. Per the germline V gene, CDR1 is GTSNPN and CDR2 is SVGIG (reference sequence). The V end was cut by 2 bases, the J end by 10 bases, with 15 bases between. The CDR3 loop is CAWSRAGPGEQFF. CDR3 bases: TGTGCCTGGAGTCGCGCGGGACCGGGGGAGCAGTTCTTC.

The table lists this clonotype with a few counts. This rearrangement joins TRBV27 to TRBJ2-7; D not certain. V lost 3 bases and J lost 2, with 11 bases in between. CDR1 and CDR2 (germline): MNHEY, SMNVEV (reference sequence). The length of the CDR3 is 14 residues. CDR3 DNA: TGTGCCAGCAGTTTTCGGAACAGAGCCTACGAGCAGTACTTC. Protein: CASSFRNRAYEQYF.

This clonotype has just a few counts. The rearrangement uses TRBV20-1 and TRBJ2-3, with 7 bases lining up with TRBD2. CDR3 length: 15 residues. V was clipped by 4 bases and J by 2 bases; unmatched bases: 9. Germline loops: CDR1 DFQATT, CDR2 SNEGSKA (reference sequence). CDR3 nucleotides: TGCAGTGCTAAAGCGGGGAATTCCCTCACAGATACGCAGTATTTT. It translates to CSAKAGNSLTDTQYF.

This clonotype was counted only a few times. The chain carries TRBV7-3 and TRBJ2-1; 15 nucleotides align to TRBD2. The CDR3 runs to 18 residues. CDR1 is SGHTA, CDR2 FQGTGA, per germline. With 5 bases clipped from V and 7 bases from J, the junction kept 12 bases outside the gene matches. CDR3 nucleotides: TGTGCCAGCAGCCGATGGACTAGCGGGGGGGCCCAATGGAATGAGCAGTTCTTC. The encoded protein is CASSRWTSGGAQWNEQFF.

The chain couples TRBV5-1 to TRBJ1-2, with 8 nucleotides matching TRBD1. CDR1 and CDR2 from the germline V gene are SGHRS and YFSETQ. With V trimmed by 5 bases and J by 7 bases, 10 bases remained unmatched. The CDR3 extends over 14 amino acids. The CDR3 nucleotides read TGCGCCAGCAGGGATGGGACAGGCCTCCTTGGCTACACCTTC. Its protein is CASRDGTGLLGYTF.

Only a few counts were recorded for this clonotype. The chain recombines TRBV6-1 with TRBJ2-2; D is possibly TRBD1 (6 bases). Trimming removed 8 bases from V and 7 bases from J, with 14 bases in between. The CDR3 is made up of 13 amino acids. The V gene's germline CDR1 is MNHNS and CDR2 SASEGT. CDR3: CASRSGAGGELFF. As DNA, the CDR3 is TGTGCCAGCCGCTCAGGGGCCGGCGGGGAGCTGTTTTTT.

This clonotype was seen a handful of times. J is TRBJ2-1 and V is TRBV2, with 7 nucleotides matching TRBD2. The V segment lost 7 bases and the J segment 9 bases; nucleotides outside the gene matches: 6. The CDR3 contains 12 residues. CDR1 SNHLY and CDR2 FYNNEI come from the germline V gene. The CDR3 DNA reads TGTGCCAGCACCACTGGGGGGGTTGAGCAGTTCTTC. Amino acid sequence: CASTTGGVEQFF. Based on the CDR3 plus reference TRBV2 and TRBJ2-1, the full variable domain is EPEVTQTPSHQVTQMGQEVILRCVPISNHLYFYWYRQILGQKVEFLVSFYNNEISEKSEIFDDQFSVERPDGSNFTLKIRSTKLEDSAMYFCASTTGGVEQFFGPGTRLTVL.

The chain uses TRBV20-1 and TRBJ2-3; 14 bases agree with TRBD2. V lost 1 base to trimming and J lost 2 bases; unmatched junction nucleotides: 5. In germline, CDR1 is DFQATT, CDR2 SNEGSKA (reference sequence). CDR3 length: 17 amino acids. Written as DNA, the CDR3 is TGCAGTGCTAGAGTTTGGGGACTAGCGGGGGTCACAGATACGCAGTATTTT. It encodes CSARVWGLAGVTDTQYF.

This clonotype was seen a handful of times. V usage is TRBV20-1 and J usage is TRBJ2-7; D is possibly TRBD2 (6 bases). Per the germline V gene, CDR1 is DFQATT and CDR2 is SNEGSKA (reference sequence). The CDR3 sequence is 13 residues long. With 3 bases removed from V and 2 bases from J, the gap between germline ends came to 11 bases. Written as DNA, the CDR3 is TGCAGTGCTAGCGGGAGCCTTACCTACGAGCAGTACTTC. This codes for CSASGSLTYEQYF.

The table lists this clonotype with many counts. The genes are TRBV14 and TRBJ2-3; 8 bases are shared with TRBD1. Germline trimming cut 7 bases from V and 13 bases from J; bases unmatched to any gene: 13. Germline CDR1 SGHDN, CDR2 FVKESK. The CDR3 is 13 amino acids. The CDR3 DNA follows: TGTGCCAGCAACCCACTCCAGGGGGCGCGGGAGTATTTT. Its protein product is CASNPLQGAREYF. Full variable domain (rest looked up from reference TRBV14 and TRBJ2-3): EAGVTQFPSHSVIEKGQTVTLRCDPISGHDNLYWYRRVMGKEIKFLLHFVKESKQDESGMPNNRFLAERTGGTYSTLKVQPAELEDSGVYFCASNPLQGAREYFGPGTRLTVL.

The sample holds a few counts of this clonotype. The chain couples TRBV12-3 or TRBV12-4 to TRBJ1-6, with D unclear. The length of the CDR3 is 14 residues. V dropped 6 bases and J dropped 13 bases, with 19 bases sitting between them. The CDR3 sequence is CASSLGGGRTPLHF. CDR3 in DNA: TGTGCCAGCAGCCTCGGTGGAGGAAGGACGCCCCTCCACTTT.

This clonotype was picked up a small number of times. The J gene is TRBJ2-2, the V gene TRBV12-3 or TRBV12-4; D may be TRBD1 (5 bases). CDR3 length: 13 amino acids. V shed 2 bases and J shed 4 bases, with 5 bases lying between them. Written as DNA, the CDR3 is TGTGCCAGCAGTTTAAGGGGCACCGGGGAGCTGTTTTTT. Its protein is CASSLRGTGELFF.

In this sample, this clonotype turned up many times. The chain uses TRBV29-1 and TRBJ2-2; TRBD2 agrees at 9 bases. CDR1 is SQVTM and CDR2 is ANQGSEA in the germline V gene. This CDR3 is 14 amino acids long. J gave up 5 bases and V 4 bases, and 5 bases lay outside the gene matches. CDR3 bases: TGCAGCGTTGCTCTTAGCGGGAGAACCGGGGAGCTGTTTTTT. Its protein is CSVALSGRTGELFF.

In its sample, this clonotype was seen many times. The gene calls are TRBV18 and TRBJ2-1; D may correspond to TRBD1 or TRBD2 (6 bases each). Germline lookup yields CDR1 KGHSH and CDR2 LQKENI. The length of the CDR3 is 15 residues. V was clipped by 6 bases and J by 1 base, with 13 bases between them. This CDR3 reads CASSLGGPSYNEQFF. The CDR3 DNA reads TGTGCCAGCTCCCTCGGGGGCCCTTCCTACAATGAGCAGTTCTTC.

The chain couples TRBV28 to TRBJ2-7, with D uncertain. V was shortened by 5 bases and J by 0 bases, with 14 bases between the two germline ends. The germline V gene has CDR1 MDHEN and CDR2 SYDVKM. This CDR3 has 15 amino acids. This chain's CDR3 is CASSLIGTTSYEQYF. CDR3 DNA: TGTGCCAGCAGTCTAATCGGCACCACCTCCTACGAGCAGTACTTC. The full variable domain, with the rest looked up from reference TRBV28 and TRBJ2-7, is DVKVTQSSRYLVKRTGEKVFLECVQDMDHENMFWYRQDPGLGLRLIYFSYDVKMKEKGDIPEGYSVSREKKERFSLILESASTNQTSMYLCASSLIGTTSYEQYFGPGTRLTVT.

The V and J genes are TRBV20-1 and TRBJ1-5; 10 positions match TRBD1. The J segment lost 6 bases and the V segment lost 5 bases, leaving 7 bases of the junction unmatched. The CDR3 extends over 14 amino acids. Looked up from germline, CDR1 is DFQATT and CDR2 is SNEGSKA (reference sequence). The CDR3 region is CSAGDRGSGQPQHF. Written as DNA, the CDR3 is TGCAGTGCTGGGGACAGGGGTTCCGGTCAGCCCCAGCATTTT.

The table lists this clonotype with a few counts. V is TRBV4-3 and J is TRBJ2-1; D is undetermined. CDR1 is LGHNA and CDR2 is YSLEER in the germline V gene. V was trimmed by 0 bases and J by 8 bases, leaving 8 bases between them. This CDR3 spans 13 amino acids. CDR3 in amino acids: CASSQDRWYEQFF. The CDR3 nucleotides are TGCGCCAGCAGCCAAGACAGGTGGTATGAGCAGTTCTTC.

Only a few counts were recorded for this clonotype. V is TRBV7-8 and J is TRBJ2-1; D not resolved. Germline V gene lookup returns CDR1 SGHVS and CDR2 FQNEAQ. The CDR3 is made up of 14 amino acids. Trimming shortened V by 5 bases and J by 0 bases, and 8 bases separated the two germline ends. The CDR3 DNA is TGTGCCAGCAGCCCCAGCAACTCCTACAATGAGCAGTTCTTC. Translated: CASSPSNSYNEQFF.

J is TRBJ2-7 and V is TRBV6-2 or TRBV6-3; TRBD2 is a possible D gene (6 bases). CDR1 MNHEY and CDR2 SVGEGT come from the germline V gene. V lost 5 bases to trimming and J lost 0 bases, with 11 bases between them. The CDR3 totals 14 residues. The CDR3 reads CASSRMTSSYEQYF. CDR3 sequence (DNA): TGTGCCAGCAGTCGGATGACTAGCTCCTACGAGCAGTACTTC.

This clonotype has only a few counts. This sequence joins TRBV5-1 and TRBJ2-1; D might be TRBD2 (6 bases). CDR3 length: 15 residues. Germline CDR1 SGHRS, CDR2 YFSETQ. Trimming pared 0 bases from V and 7 bases from J, leaving 14 bases between. CDR3: CASSLGGVLRNEQFF. Here the CDR3 DNA reads TGCGCCAGCAGCTTGGGGGGGGTACTGAGAAATGAGCAGTTCTTC.

The chain is built from TRBV29-1 and TRBJ1-2; 9 nucleotides agree with TRBD1. The V and J ends lost 6 bases and 8 bases, in that order; junction bases with no gene match: 10. CDR3 size: 13 residues. The V gene's germline CDR1 is SQVTM and CDR2 ANQGSEA. The CDR3 protein is CSVDGQGCLGYTF. In DNA form, the CDR3 reads TGCAGCGTCGATGGACAGGGGTGTCTAGGCTACACCTTC.

A few counts support this clonotype. The genes are TRBV2 and TRBJ2-2; perhaps TRBD1 as D (5 bases). The V gene lost 5 bases and the J gene lost 6 bases, with 7 bases spanning the gap. The germline V gene encodes CDR1 SNHLY and CDR2 FYNNEI. The CDR3 extends over 12 amino acids. For the CDR3, the DNA is TGTGCCAGCAGTTACAGGTCCGGGGAGCTGTTTTTT. It translates to CASSYRSGELFF.

The gene calls are TRBV5-1 and TRBJ2-3; TRBD2 matches 7 bases. The length of the CDR3 is 15 residues. CDR1 and CDR2 (germline): SGHRS, YFSETQ. V was pared by 1 base and J by 0 bases, with 2 bases of the junction left unmatched. The CDR3 sequence is CASSLPAGSTDTQYF. Written as DNA, the CDR3 is TGCGCCAGCAGCTTGCCAGCGGGAAGCACAGATACGCAGTATTTT.

In its sample, this clonotype was seen a few times. V usage is TRBV14 and J usage is TRBJ2-7; no clear D gene. V was shortened by 1 base and J by 7 bases, with 11 bases between the two germline ends. Looked up from germline, CDR1 is SGHDN and CDR2 is FVKESK. The CDR3 is 13 amino acids. CDR3: CASSQVQHGEQYF. CDR3 sequence (DNA): TGTGCCAGCAGCCAAGTCCAGCATGGGGAGCAGTACTTC.

The chain has TRBV19 and TRBJ1-5; 7 bases line up with TRBD1. V was clipped by 6 bases and J by 5 bases; unmatched bases: 7. The germline V gene has CDR1 LNHDA and CDR2 SQIVND (reference sequence). The CDR3 extends over 14 amino acids. The CDR3 loop reads CASSPDRAYQPQHF. The CDR3 DNA follows: TGTGCCAGTAGCCCAGACAGGGCCTATCAGCCCCAGCATTTT.

V and J are TRBV7-2 and TRBJ1-1; the D is unclear. With 8 bases removed from V and 5 bases from J, the gap between germline ends came to 15 bases. This CDR3 region has 13 residues. Germline V gene lookup returns CDR1 SGHTA and CDR2 FQGNSA. This chain's CDR3 is CASGKEALTEAFF. The CDR3 nucleotides are TGTGCCAGCGGAAAAGAGGCGTTGACTGAAGCTTTCTTT.

Only a few counts were recorded for this clonotype. The chain links TRBV2 to TRBJ2-1, with D perhaps matching TRBD1 (5 bases). This CDR3 comprises 11 residues. V lost 3 bases and J 9 bases, leaving 6 bases between the germline ends. Germline V CDR1 and CDR2: SNHLY, FYNNEI. The CDR3 nucleotides are TGTGCCAGCAGTGATCAGGGTGAGCAGTTCTTC. Amino acids: CASSDQGEQFF.

Many counts were recorded for this clonotype. The gene calls are TRBV6-1 and TRBJ1-2, with 9 positions matching TRBD1. Germline CDR1 is MNHNS and CDR2 is SASEGT. V lost 6 bases, J lost 4 bases, and 21 bases stayed unmatched. This CDR3 comprises 19 residues. The DNA for the CDR3 is TGTGCCAGCAGCACTTCTCCAGGGACAGGGATCAATCCGCCCTATGGCTACACCTTC. As protein: CASSTSPGTGINPPYGYTF.